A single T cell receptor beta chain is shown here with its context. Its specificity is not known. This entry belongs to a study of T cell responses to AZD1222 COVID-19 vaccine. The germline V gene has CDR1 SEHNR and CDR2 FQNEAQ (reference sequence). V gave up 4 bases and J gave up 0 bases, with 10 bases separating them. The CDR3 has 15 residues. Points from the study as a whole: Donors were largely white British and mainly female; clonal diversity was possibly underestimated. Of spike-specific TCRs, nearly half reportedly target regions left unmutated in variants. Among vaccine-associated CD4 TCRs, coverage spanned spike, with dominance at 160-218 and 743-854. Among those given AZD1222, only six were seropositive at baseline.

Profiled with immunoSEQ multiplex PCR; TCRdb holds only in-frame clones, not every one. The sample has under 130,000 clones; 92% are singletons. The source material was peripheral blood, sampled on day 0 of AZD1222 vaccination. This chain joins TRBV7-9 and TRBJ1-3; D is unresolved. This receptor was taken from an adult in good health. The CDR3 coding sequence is TGTGCCAGCAGCTCGGAGGGTTTCTCTGGAAACACCATATATTTT. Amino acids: CASSSEGFSGNTIYF.